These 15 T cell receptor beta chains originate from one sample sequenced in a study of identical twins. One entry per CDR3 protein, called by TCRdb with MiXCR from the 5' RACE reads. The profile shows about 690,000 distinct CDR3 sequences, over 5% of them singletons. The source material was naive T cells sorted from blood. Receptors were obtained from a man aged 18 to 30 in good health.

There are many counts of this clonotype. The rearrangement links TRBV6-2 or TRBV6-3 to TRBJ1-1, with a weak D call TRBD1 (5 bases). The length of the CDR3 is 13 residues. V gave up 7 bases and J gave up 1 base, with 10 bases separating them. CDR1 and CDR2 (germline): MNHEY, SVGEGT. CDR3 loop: CASTLGRNTEAFF. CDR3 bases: TGTGCCAGCACCCTGGGACGGAACACTGAAGCTTTCTTT.

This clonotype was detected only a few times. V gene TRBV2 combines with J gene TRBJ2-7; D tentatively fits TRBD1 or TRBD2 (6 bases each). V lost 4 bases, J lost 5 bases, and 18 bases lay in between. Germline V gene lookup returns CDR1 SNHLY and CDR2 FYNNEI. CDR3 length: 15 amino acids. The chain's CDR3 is CASSAFEGGQNEQYV. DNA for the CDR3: TGTGCCAGCAGTGCGTTCGAGGGGGGACAAAACGAGCAGTACGTC.

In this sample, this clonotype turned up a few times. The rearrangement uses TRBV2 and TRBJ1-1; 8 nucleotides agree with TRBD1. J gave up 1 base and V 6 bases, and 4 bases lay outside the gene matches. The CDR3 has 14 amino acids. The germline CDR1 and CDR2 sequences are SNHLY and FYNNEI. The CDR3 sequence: CASRGDRQNTEAFF. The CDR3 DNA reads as TGTGCCAGCAGGGGGGACAGGCAGAACACTGAAGCTTTCTTT.

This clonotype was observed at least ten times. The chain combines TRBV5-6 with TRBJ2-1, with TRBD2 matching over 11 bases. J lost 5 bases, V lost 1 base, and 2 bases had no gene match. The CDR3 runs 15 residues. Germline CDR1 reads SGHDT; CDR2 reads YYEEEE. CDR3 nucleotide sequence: TGTGCCAGCAGCTTGCCGGGACTAGCGGACAATGAGCAGTTCTTC. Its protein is CASSLPGLADNEQFF.

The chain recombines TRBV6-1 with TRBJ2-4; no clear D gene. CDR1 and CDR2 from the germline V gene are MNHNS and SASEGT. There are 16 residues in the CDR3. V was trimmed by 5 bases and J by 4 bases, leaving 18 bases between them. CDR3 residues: CASSPRVIGLKNIQYF. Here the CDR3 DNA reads TGTGCCAGCAGTCCAAGGGTAATTGGGTTAAAAAACATTCAGTACTTC.

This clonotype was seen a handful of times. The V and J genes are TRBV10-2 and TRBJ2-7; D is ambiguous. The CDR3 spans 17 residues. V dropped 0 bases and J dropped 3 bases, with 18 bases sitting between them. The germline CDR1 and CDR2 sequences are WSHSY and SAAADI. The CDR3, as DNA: TGCGCCAGCAGTGAGTCTAGGCTCAGAGTTCTGGGCTACGAGCAGTACTTC. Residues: CASSESRLRVLGYEQYF.

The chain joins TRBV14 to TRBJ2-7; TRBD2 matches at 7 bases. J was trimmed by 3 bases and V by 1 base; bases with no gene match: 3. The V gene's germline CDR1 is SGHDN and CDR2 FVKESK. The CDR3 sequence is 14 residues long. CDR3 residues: CASSQGPSGYEQYF. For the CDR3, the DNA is TGTGCCAGCAGCCAAGGGCCTAGCGGCTACGAGCAGTACTTC.

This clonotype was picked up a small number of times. The DNA for the CDR3 is TGTGCCAGCTCACCTTCGGGACTAGCGGAGCACAATGAGCAGTTCTTC. Residues: CASSPSGLAEHNEQFF. V usage is TRBV18 and J usage is TRBJ2-1; 11 nucleotides match TRBD2. Trimming cost V 3 bases and J 5 bases; bases outside gene matches: 6. The CDR3 extends over 16 amino acids. The germline CDR1 and CDR2 sequences are KGHSH and LQKENI.

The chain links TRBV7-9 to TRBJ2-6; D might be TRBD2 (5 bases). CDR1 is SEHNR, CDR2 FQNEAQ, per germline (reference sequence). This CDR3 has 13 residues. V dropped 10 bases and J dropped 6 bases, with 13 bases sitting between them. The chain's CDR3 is CATPPGVANVLTF. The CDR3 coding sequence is TGTGCCACTCCACCCGGGGTGGCCAACGTCCTGACTTTC.

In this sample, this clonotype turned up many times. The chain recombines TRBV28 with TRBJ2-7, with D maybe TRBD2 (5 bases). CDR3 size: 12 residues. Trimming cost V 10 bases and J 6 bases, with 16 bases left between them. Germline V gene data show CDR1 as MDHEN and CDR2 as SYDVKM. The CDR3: CATKPLAFEQYF. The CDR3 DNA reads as TGTGCCACGAAGCCCCTAGCTTTCGAGCAGTACTTC.

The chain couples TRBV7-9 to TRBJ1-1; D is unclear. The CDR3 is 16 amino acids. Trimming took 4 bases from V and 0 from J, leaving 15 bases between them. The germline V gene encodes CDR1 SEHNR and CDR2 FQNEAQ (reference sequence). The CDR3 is CASSWAPGSMNTEAFF. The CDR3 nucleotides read TGTGCCAGCAGCTGGGCCCCGGGGAGCATGAACACTGAAGCTTTCTTT. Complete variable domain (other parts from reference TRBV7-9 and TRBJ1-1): DTGVSQNPRHKITKRGQNVTFRCDPISEHNRLYWYRQTLGQGPEFLTYFQNEAQLEKSRLLSDRFSAERPKGSFSTLEIQRTEQGDSAMYLCASSWAPGSMNTEAFFGQGTRLTVV.

CDR3 bases: TGCGCCAGCAGCCAAGATAGTAACCGACCGAACACCGGGGAGCTGTTTTTT. This codes for CASSQDSNRPNTGELFF. V gene TRBV4-3 combines with J gene TRBJ2-2; unclear D gene. Trimming took off 0 bases at V and 0 bases at J, with 11 bases between the two ends. CDR1 LGHNA and CDR2 YSLEER come from the germline V gene. This CDR3 has 17 amino acids.

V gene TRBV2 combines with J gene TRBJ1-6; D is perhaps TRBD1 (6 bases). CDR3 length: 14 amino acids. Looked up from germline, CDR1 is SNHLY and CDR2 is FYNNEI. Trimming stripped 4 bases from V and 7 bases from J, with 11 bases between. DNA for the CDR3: TGTGCCAGCAGTGCCGGGGGCTGGAATTCACCCCTCCACTTT. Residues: CASSAGGWNSPLHF.

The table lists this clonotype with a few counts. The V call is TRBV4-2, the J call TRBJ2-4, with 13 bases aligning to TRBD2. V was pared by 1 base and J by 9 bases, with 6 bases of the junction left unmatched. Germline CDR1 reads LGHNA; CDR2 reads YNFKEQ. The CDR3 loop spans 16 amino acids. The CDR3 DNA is TGTGCCAGCAGCCAAGGAGGACTAGCGGGAGATGGCATTCAGTACTTC. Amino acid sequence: CASSQGGLAGDGIQYF.

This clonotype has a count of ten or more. The DNA for the CDR3 is TGCAGCGTTGAATCTCGTCCCTCTGGAAACACCATATATTTT. It codes for CSVESRPSGNTIYF. V gene TRBV29-1 combines with J gene TRBJ1-3, with D unclear. CDR3 length equals 14 residues. Germline V CDR1 and CDR2: SQVTM, ANQGSEA. Trimming shortened V by 2 bases and J by 0 bases, and 8 bases separated the two germline ends. Filled out from reference TRBV29-1 and TRBJ1-3, the complete variable domain reads SAVISQKPSRDICQRGTSLTIQCQVDSQVTMMFWYRQQPGQSLTLIATANQGSEATYESGFVIDKFPISRPNLTFSTLTVSNMSPEDSSIYLCSVESRPSGNTIYFGEGSWLTVV.